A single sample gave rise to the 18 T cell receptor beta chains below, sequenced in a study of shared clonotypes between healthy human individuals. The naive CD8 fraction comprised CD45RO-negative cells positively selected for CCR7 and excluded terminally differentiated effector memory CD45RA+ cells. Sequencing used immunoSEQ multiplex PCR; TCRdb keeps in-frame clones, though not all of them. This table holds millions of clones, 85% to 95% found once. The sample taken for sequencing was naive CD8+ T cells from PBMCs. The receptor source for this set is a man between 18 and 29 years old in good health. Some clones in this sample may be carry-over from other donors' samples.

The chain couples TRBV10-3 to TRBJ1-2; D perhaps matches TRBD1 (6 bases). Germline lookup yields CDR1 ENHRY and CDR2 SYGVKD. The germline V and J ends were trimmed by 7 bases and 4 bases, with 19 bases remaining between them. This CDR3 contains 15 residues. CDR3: CAITNNPGGPYGYTF. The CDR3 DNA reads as TGTGCCATCACAAATAACCCTGGGGGGCCCTATGGCTACACCTTC.

This CDR3 is CASSMFASWNEQYF. The CDR3 region has the DNA TGTGCCAGTAGTATGTTTGCCAGTTGGAACGAGCAGTACTTC. V gene TRBV19 combines with J gene TRBJ2-7; D unresolved. The V end was cut by 3 bases, the J end by 5 bases, with 14 bases between. The germline V gene has CDR1 LNHDA and CDR2 SQIVND (reference sequence). The CDR3 extends over 14 amino acids.

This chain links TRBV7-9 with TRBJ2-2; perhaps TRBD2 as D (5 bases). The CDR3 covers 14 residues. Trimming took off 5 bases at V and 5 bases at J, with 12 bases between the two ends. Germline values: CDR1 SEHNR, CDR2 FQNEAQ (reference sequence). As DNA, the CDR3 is TGTGCCAGCAGCGACCCGAGGAGGACCGGGGAGCTGTTTTTT. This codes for CASSDPRRTGELFF.

The CDR3 region has the DNA TGTGCCAGCAGTTCCCTACTCCTAGCGGGGACGCCGGATACGCAGTATTTT. Residues: CASSSLLLAGTPDTQYF. This sequence joins TRBV27 and TRBJ2-3; 9 bases match TRBD2. CDR1 MNHEY and CDR2 SMNVEV come from the germline V gene (reference sequence). The V and J ends lost 4 bases and 6 bases, in that order; junction bases with no gene match: 14. The CDR3 has 17 amino acids.

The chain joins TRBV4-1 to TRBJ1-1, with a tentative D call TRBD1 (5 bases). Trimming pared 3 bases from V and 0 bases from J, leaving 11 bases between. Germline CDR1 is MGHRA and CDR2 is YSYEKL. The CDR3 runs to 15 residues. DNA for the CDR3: TGCGCCAGCAGCCACGGGGGATGGGTGAACACTGAAGCTTTCTTT. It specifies CASSHGGWVNTEAFF.

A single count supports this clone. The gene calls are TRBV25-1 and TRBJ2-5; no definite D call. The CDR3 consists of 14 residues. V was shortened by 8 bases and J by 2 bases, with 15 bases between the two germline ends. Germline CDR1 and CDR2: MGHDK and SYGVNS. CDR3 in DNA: TGTGCCAGCGGGGAAAGGCGGCCACAAGAGACCCAGTACTTC. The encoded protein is CASGERRPQETQYF. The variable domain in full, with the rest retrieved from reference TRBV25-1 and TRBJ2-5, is EADIYQTPRYLVIGTGKKITLECSQTMGHDKMYWYQQDPGMELHLIHYSYGVNSTEKGDLSSESTVSRIRTEHFPLTLESARPSHTSQYLCASGERRPQETQYFGPGTRLLVL.

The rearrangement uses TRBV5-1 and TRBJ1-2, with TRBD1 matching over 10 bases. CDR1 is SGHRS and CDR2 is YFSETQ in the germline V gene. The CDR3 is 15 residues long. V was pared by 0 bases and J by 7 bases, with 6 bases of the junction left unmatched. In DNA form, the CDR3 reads TGCGCCAGCAGCTTGGGGGACAGGGGTGTGTTTGGCTACACCTTC. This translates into CASSLGDRGVFGYTF.

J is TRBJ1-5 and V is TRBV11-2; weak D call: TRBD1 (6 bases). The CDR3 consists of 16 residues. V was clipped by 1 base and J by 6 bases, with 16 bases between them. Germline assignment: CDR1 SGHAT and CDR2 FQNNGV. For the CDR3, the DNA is TGTGCCAGCAGCTTAGGTGGGACACCCTTGGGTCAGCCCCAGCATTTT. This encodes CASSLGGTPLGQPQHF.

The CDR3 is CATQGASSYNEQFF. The CDR3 DNA is TGTGCCACCCAGGGCGCGAGCTCCTACAATGAGCAGTTCTTC. The chain links TRBV15 to TRBJ2-1, with D possibly TRBD1 on 5 matching bases. The CDR3 sequence is 14 residues long. V was shortened by 8 bases and J by 0 bases, with 11 bases between the two germline ends. CDR1 is LNHNV and CDR2 is YYDKDF in the germline V gene (reference sequence).

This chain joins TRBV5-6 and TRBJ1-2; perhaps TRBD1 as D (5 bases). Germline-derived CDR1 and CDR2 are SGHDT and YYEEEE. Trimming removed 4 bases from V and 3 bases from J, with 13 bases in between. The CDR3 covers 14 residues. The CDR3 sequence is CASSLGGNYYGYTF. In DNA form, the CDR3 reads TGTGCCAGCAGCCTGGGGGGTAATTACTATGGCTACACCTTC. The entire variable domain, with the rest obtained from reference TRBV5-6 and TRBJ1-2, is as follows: DAGVTQSPTHLIKTRGQQVTLRCSPKSGHDTVSWYQQALGQGPQFIFQYYEEEERQRGNFPDRFSGHQFPNYSSELNVNALLLGDSALYLCASSLGGNYYGYTFGSGTRLTVV.

This CDR3 is CASSESETDEQFF. CDR3 DNA: TGCGCCAGCAGTGAGTCAGAAACGGATGAGCAGTTCTTC. The V gene is TRBV10-1, the J gene TRBJ2-1, with D unresolved. CDR1 and CDR2 (germline): WNHNN, SYGVQD (reference sequence). Trimming took 0 bases from V and 8 from J, leaving 8 bases between them. The CDR3 runs 13 residues.

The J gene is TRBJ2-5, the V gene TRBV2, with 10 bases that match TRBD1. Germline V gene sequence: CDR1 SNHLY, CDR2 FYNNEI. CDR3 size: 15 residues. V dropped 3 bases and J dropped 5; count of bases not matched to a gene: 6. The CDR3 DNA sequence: TGTGCCAGCAGTGATGAGACAGGGGGCGTGGAGACCCAGTACTTC. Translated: CASSDETGGVETQYF.

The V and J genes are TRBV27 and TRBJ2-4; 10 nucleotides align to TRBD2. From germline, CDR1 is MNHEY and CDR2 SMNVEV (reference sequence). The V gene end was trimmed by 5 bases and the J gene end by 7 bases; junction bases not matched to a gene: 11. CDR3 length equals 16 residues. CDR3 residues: CASSLTSGATGNIQYF. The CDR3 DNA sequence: TGTGCCAGCAGTCTAACTAGCGGGGCCACCGGGAACATTCAGTACTTC.

For the CDR3, the DNA is TGTGCCAGCAGTTCCAGGACTAGCGGGAGGCCTAGCACAGATACGCAGTATTTT. Residues: CASSSRTSGRPSTDTQYF. The chain links TRBV27 to TRBJ2-3; 14 bases match TRBD2. The CDR3 is 18 residues long. Germline lookup yields CDR1 MNHEY and CDR2 SMNVEV (reference sequence). V trimming: 4 bases; J trimming: 0 bases; junction bases outside the gene matches: 6.

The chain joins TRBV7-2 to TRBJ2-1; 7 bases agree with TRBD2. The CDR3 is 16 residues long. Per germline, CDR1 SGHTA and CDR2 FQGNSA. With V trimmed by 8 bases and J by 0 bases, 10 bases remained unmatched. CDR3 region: CASLLTGGSSYNEQFF. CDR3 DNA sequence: TGTGCCAGCCTACTGACTGGCGGGAGCTCCTACAATGAGCAGTTCTTC.

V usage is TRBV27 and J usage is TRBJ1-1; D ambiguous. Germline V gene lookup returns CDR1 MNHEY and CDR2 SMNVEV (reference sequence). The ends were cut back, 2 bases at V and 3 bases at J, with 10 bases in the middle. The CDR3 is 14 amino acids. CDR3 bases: TGTGCCAGCAGTTTACTTAGTCTGGACACTGAAGCTTTCTTT. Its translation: CASSLLSLDTEAFF.

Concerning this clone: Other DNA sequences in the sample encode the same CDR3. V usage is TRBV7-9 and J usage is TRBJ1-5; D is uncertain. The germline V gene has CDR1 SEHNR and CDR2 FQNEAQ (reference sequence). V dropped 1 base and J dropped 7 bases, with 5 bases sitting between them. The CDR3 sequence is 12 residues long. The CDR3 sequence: CASSLESQPQHF. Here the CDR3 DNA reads TGTGCCAGCAGCTTAGAGAGCCAGCCCCAGCATTTT.

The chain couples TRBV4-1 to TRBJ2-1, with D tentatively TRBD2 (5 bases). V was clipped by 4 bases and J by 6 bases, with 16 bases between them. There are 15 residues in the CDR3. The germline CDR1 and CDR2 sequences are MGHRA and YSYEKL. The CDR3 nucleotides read TGCGCCAGCAGCCCCAGCGGACGCTCAGGCAATGAGCAGTTCTTC. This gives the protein CASSPSGRSGNEQFF.